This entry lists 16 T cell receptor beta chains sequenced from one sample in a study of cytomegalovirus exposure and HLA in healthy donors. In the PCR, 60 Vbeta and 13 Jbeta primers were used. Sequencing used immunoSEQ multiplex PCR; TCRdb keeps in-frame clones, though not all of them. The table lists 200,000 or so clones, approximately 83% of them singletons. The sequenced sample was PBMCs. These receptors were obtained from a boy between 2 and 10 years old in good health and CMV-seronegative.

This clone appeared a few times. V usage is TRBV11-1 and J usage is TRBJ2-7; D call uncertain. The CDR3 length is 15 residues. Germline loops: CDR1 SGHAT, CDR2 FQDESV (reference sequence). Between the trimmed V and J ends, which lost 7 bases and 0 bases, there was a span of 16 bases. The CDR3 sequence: CASTERPQTSYEQYF. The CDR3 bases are TGTGCCAGCACCGAGAGGCCCCAAACCTCCTACGAGCAGTACTTC.

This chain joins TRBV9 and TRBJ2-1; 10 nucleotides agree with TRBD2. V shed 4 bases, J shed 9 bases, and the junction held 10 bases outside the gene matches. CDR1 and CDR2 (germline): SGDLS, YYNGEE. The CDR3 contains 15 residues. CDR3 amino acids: CASSRNPGLASEQFF. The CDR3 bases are TGTGCCAGCAGCCGAAACCCGGGACTAGCGAGTGAGCAGTTCTTC.

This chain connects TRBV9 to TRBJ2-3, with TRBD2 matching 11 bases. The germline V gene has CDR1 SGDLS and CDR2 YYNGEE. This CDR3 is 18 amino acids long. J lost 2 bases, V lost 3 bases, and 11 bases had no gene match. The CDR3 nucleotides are TGTGCCAGCAGCGCCTCTTTTATAGCGGGGGGGTACACAGATACGCAGTATTTT. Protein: CASSASFIAGGYTDTQYF.

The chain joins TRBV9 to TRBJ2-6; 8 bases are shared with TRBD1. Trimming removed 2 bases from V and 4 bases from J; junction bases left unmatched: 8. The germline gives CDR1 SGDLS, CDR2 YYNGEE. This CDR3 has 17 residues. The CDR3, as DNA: TGTGCCAGCAGCGTTGGACAGGGAGGTTCCGGGGCCAACGTCCTGACTTTC. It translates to CASSVGQGGSGANVLTF.

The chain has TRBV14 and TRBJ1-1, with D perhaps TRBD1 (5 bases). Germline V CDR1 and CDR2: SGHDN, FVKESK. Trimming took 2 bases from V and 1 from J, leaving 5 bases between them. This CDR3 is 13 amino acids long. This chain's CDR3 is CASSQQGNTEAFF. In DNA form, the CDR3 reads TGTGCCAGCAGCCAACAGGGGAACACTGAAGCTTTCTTT.

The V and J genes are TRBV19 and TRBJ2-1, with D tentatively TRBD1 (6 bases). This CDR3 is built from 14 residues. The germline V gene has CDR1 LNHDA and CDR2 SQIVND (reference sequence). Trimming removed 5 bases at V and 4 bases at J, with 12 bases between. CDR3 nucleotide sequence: TGTGCCAGTAGTTCCCTAGGGGGTTACAATGAGCAGTTCTTC. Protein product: CASSSLGGYNEQFF.

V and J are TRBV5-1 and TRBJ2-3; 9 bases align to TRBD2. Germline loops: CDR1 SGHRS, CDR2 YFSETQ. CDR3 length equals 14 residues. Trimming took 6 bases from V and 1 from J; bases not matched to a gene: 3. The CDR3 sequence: CASKRGAGTDTQYF. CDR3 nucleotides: TGCGCCAGCAAGCGGGGGGCAGGCACAGATACGCAGTATTTT.

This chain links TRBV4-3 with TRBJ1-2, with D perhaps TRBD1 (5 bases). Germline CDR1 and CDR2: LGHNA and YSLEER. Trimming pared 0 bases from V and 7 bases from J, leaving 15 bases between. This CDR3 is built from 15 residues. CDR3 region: CASSQDRAGESGYTF. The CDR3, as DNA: TGCGCCAGCAGCCAAGATAGGGCGGGGGAGTCTGGCTACACCTTC.

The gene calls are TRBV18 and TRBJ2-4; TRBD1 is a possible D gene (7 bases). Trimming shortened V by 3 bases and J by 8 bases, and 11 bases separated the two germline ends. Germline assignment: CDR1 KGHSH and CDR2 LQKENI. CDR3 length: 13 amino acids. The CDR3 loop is CASSPGRGDIQYF. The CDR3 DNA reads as TGTGCCAGCTCACCGGGCAGGGGGGACATTCAGTACTTC.

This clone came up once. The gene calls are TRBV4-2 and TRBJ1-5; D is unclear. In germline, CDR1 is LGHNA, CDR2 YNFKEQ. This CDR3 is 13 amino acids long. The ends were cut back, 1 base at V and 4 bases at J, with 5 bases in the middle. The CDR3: CASSQAINQPQHF. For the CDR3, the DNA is TGTGCCAGCAGCCAAGCCATTAATCAGCCCCAGCATTTT.

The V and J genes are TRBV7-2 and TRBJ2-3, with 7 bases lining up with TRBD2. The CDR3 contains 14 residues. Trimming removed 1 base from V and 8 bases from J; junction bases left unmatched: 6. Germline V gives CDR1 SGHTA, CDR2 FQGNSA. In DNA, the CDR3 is TGTGCCAGCAGCTTAGGGGGGGGGTTTGCTACGCAGTATTTT. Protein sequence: CASSLGGGFATQYF.

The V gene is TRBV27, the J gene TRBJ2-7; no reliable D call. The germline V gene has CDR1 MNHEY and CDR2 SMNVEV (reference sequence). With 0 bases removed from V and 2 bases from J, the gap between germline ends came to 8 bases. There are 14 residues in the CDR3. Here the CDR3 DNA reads TGTGCCAGCAGTTTATCGATCGGTACCTACGAGCAGTACTTC. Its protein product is CASSLSIGTYEQYF.

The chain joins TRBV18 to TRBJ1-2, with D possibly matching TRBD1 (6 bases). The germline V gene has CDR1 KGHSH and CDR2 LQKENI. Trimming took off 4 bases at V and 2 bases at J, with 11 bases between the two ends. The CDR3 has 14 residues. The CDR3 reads CASSLYRANYGYTF. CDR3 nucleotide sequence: TGTGCCAGCTCACTTTACAGGGCCAACTATGGCTACACCTTC.

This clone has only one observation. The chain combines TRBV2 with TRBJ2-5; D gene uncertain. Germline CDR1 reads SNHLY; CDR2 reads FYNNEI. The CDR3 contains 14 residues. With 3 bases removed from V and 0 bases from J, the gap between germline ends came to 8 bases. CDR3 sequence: CASSEVEYQETQYF. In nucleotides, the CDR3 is TGTGCCAGCAGTGAGGTAGAGTACCAAGAGACCCAGTACTTC.

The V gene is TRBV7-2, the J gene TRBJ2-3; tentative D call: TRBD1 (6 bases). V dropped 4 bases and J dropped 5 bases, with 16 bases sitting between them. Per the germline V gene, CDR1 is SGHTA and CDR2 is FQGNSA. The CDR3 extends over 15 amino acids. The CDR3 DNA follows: TGTGCCAGCAGCTCAGGGGAATTCACAGGAGATACGCAGTATTTT. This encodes CASSSGEFTGDTQYF. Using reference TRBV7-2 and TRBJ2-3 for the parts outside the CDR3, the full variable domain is GAGVSQSPSNKVTEKGKDVELRCDPISGHTALYWYRQSLGQGLEFLIYFQGNSAPDKSGLPSDRFSAERTGGSVSTLTIQRTQQEDSAVYLCASSSGEFTGDTQYFGPGTRLTVL.

CDR3 residues: CASSQDRGRLYLSVSGNTIYF. CDR3 DNA sequence: TGTGCCAGCAGCCAAGATCGGGGAAGGCTGTACCTCTCGGTCTCTGGAAACACCATATATTTT. The chain recombines TRBV4-2 with TRBJ1-3; unclear D gene. The V and J ends lost 0 bases and 0 bases respectively, with 24 bases between them. Germline values: CDR1 LGHNA, CDR2 YNFKEQ. This CDR3 has 21 residues.